This T cell receptor beta chain was documented in a study of shared clonotypes between healthy human individuals. Turning to the study itself: CD4 naive cells filled three plates per donor, CD4 memory three, CD8 naive two and CD8 memory one.

Overall study results and limits: Investigators expected sequencing depth to affect clonotype sharing among donors.

Notes on this clone: What it recognizes is unknown.

Clones were read by immunoSEQ multiplex PCR, and TCRdb kept only the in-frame ones, dropping some. The sample includes 730,000 or so clones, about three quarters of them seen just once. CDR3 length: 15 residues. V lost 2 bases to trimming and J lost 7 bases; unmatched junction nucleotides: 8. CDR1 SSHAT and CDR2 FNYEAQ come from the germline V gene (reference sequence). This TCR came from a woman younger than 45 in good health. What was sequenced was memory CD4+ T cells sorted from blood. As for subset: CD45RA-negative fraction. This chain connects TRBV7-7 to TRBJ2-1; 7 nucleotides match TRBD2. CDR3 protein: CASSLSPAGTNEQFF. The CDR3 DNA is TGTGCCAGCAGCTTAAGCCCAGCGGGGACGAATGAGCAGTTCTTC.